A selection of T cell receptor beta chains follows, all from one sample in a study of response to subunit inactivated influenza vaccine. TCRdb passed the RT-PCR reads through MiXCR, listing each CDR3 protein once. The repertoire holds approximately 530,000 distinct CDR3 sequences, with 7.2% as singletons. The sample was PBMCs from blood, taken less than 30 months after vaccination. The source is a man aged 45 to 70 who received an inactivated influenza vaccine. The conserved cysteine and the conserved F or W are not part of the CDR3 here.

J	V	CDR3
TRBJ1-2	TRBV3-1	ASQGAVYGYT
TRBJ2-1	TRBV28	ASRPTSGRHEQF
TRBJ2-5	TRBV15	ATSNGGLQETQY
TRBJ1-1	TRBV4-3	ASSQGQEAF
TRBJ1-2	TRBV12-3/TRBV12-4	ASSLGHKNSYGYT
TRBJ2-3	TRBV11-2	ASSQEHTDTQY
TRBJ1-4	TRBV4-3	ASSQDRRRDEKLF
TRBJ2-7	TRBV3-1	ASSLYRLTPNYEQY
TRBJ2-3	TRBV7-9	ASSFASYSVTDTQY
TRBJ1-2	TRBV25-1	ASSYQSYGYT
TRBJ1-2	TRBV20-1	SASGQRIYGYT
TRBJ2-7	TRBV29-1	SIGTAAYEQY
TRBJ2-1	TRBV4-2	ASSQLAGLAGTYNEQF
TRBJ2-2	TRBV5-6	ASSLGLDSTPTGELF
TRBJ2-1	TRBV9	ASSAAGTSVKNEQF
TRBJ2-1	TRBV5-6	ASSLVGPEQF
TRBJ2-1	TRBV12-3/TRBV12-4	ASSLGQGRF
TRBJ1-6	TRBV30	ASDRETSPLH
TRBJ1-1	TRBV5-5	ASSLMQGLDTEAF
TRBJ2-7	TRBV15	ATSREDSPTYEQY
TRBJ2-7	TRBV6-5	ASSSARGPSYEQY
TRBJ2-1	TRBV3-1	ASSQDRWGDEQF
TRBJ1-1	TRBV29-1	SVEGAGDGNTEAF
TRBJ1-1	TRBV20-1	SARQAAAEAF
TRBJ2-3	TRBV27	ASSSQGIPTDTQY
TRBJ2-6	TRBV4-1	ASSQGLAGANVLT
TRBJ2-7	TRBV14	ASSHGPLKY
TRBJ2-3	TRBV5-5	ASSLAQAGDTQY
TRBJ2-3	TRBV18	ASSPSGVRTDTQY
TRBJ2-7	TRBV3-1	ASSHVDGQY
TRBJ1-1	TRBV12-3/TRBV12-4	ASSFGSMNTEAF
TRBJ2-1	TRBV7-2	ASSLRDTVYNEQF
TRBJ1-4	TRBV7-9	ASRSPDRGQEKLF
TRBJ2-7	TRBV5-1	ASSLQGAVDEQY
TRBJ2-6	TRBV20-1	SARLAGGPRANVLT
TRBJ1-1	TRBV2	ASIPFTASNTEAF
TRBJ1-2	TRBV12-3/TRBV12-4	ASSLSTPSHT
TRBJ2-5	TRBV6-5	ASSYGGKETQY
TRBJ2-1	TRBV11-2	ASSSNGGRNEQF
TRBJ2-1	TRBV5-5	ASSLVGSANEQF
TRBJ2-3	TRBV10-3	AIRDVAGALPSH
TRBJ1-6	TRBV12-3/TRBV12-4	ASSNTGTSPLH
TRBJ2-1	TRBV27	ASSYAGRDNEQF
TRBJ1-1	TRBV6-1	ASSDPLAGRNTEAF
TRBJ2-1	TRBV6-2/TRBV6-3	ASSYSILGTSERENEQF
TRBJ2-2	TRBV19	ASSGTGNTGELF
TRBJ2-5	TRBV20-1	SARPLLEDQETQY
TRBJ1-1	TRBV20-1	SASTRGGAEAF
TRBJ2-7	TRBV20-1	SARQQRTSRSYEQY
TRBJ1-2	TRBV24-1	ATSDLSEGGGGYT
TRBJ1-5	TRBV10-3	AISGTENQPQH
TRBJ2-7	TRBV29-1	SALNPSLSYEQY
TRBJ2-7	TRBV11-2	ASSSHNPRDRHYEQY
TRBJ2-7	TRBV12-3/TRBV12-4	ASRGGQGTSEQY
TRBJ1-4	TRBV27	ASSLFEKLF
TRBJ1-1	TRBV29-1	SVVPVTEAF
TRBJ2-4	TRBV4-2	ASRKLMDKNIQY
TRBJ2-3	TRBV6-2/TRBV6-3	ASSYRSGTDTQY
TRBJ2-6	TRBV24-1	ATSDPQRAGANVLT